Described below is a single TCR beta chain sequence and its context. Its antigen remains unknown. Per the germline V gene, CDR1 is SGHVS and CDR2 is FQNEAQ. The V gene lost 4 bases and the J gene lost 10 bases, with 20 bases spanning the gap. This CDR3 has 15 amino acids. Molecular barcoding with unique molecular identifiers was used for the TCRbeta library. TCRdb processed the PCR reads anew with MiXCR; each CDR3 protein has one entry. The sample holds 580,000 or so distinct CDR3 sequences, under 25% seen once. The data are from a study of T-cell reconstitution after alpha-beta-depleted transplantation in children. General study findings and limits: Expanded graft clones numbering several hundred reportedly gave rise to alpha-beta T cells about two months after transplant. A year had passed since transplant, and T-cell counts and diversity by then came mostly from newly produced T cells. The high TCRbeta diversity at day 60 in some patients came from surviving recipient T cells and thymic progenitors.

The material sequenced was PBMCs, mostly from graft donor cells, taken 360 days after TCRalphabeta/CD19-depleted stem cell transplant. The V and J genes are TRBV7-8 and TRBJ2-1; D is unresolved. The receptor's source is a boy under two years old who had a stem cell transplant for acute myeloid leukemia, so the T cells may come from the graft donor. CDR3 bases: TGTGCCAGCAGCTCGTTCACCCCTAACCAGGCGGAGCAGTTCTTC. This translates into CASSSFTPNQAEQFF.